This T cell receptor beta chain emerged from a study of CD8 T cells in ankylosing spondylitis. TCRdb ran MiXCR on the 5' RACE reads and lists one entry per CDR3 protein. The table records 500,000 to 550,000 distinct CDR3 sequences, about 12% of them present only once. Worth noting for this clonotype: The antigen is unknown.

The germline gives CDR1 SGHAT, CDR2 FQNNGV. The CDR3 runs to 12 residues. The V gene lost 5 bases and the J gene lost 7 bases, with 11 bases spanning the gap. General study points: A TCR beta motif of 8 or 9 highly homologous variants appeared characteristic of ankylosing spondylitis blood.

The TCR comes from a male donor with ankylosing spondylitis. Sequencing used blood, either unsorted or a sorted T cell fraction (not recorded which). The V and J genes are TRBV11-2 and TRBJ1-2, with D unclear. CDR3 in DNA: TGTGCCAGCAGCCTTCGGACCGGTGGCTACACCTTC. It codes for CASSLRTGGYTF.